The present T cell receptor (beta chain) was sequenced within a study of blood T cells in healthy people across ages. Study-level findings and limits: It was not known whether donors were CMV positive (a possible confounder of expanded clonotype changes).

Regarding this clonotype: As yet, its antigen is unknown.

Germline V lookup: CDR1 DFQATT, CDR2 SNEGSKA (reference sequence). This CDR3 comprises 13 residues. Deletions cut 5 bases from V and 0 bases from J, with 11 bases between. Drawing of peripheral blood yielded roughly 10 milliliters from each donor. Next came a second PCR, run for roughly 6 to 11 cycles, which used a sample-barcoded 5' primer along with a J-beta primer mix. Each of the samples gave a minimum of 2.5 million paired-end reads that contained CDR3. TCRdb called the 5' RACE reads again in MiXCR, with one record for every CDR3 protein. This sample has almost 800,000 distinct CDR3 sequences, with roughly 64% found just once.

V and J are TRBV20-1 and TRBJ2-7, with D perhaps TRBD2 (6 bases). The sample taken for sequencing was blood. This receptor was obtained from a man aged 25-45 years in good health. In nucleotides, the CDR3 is TGCAGTGCTGCGGGACGTCGCTCCTACGAGCAGTACTTC. Its protein is CSAAGRRSYEQYF.